The 19 T cell receptor beta chains presented below share a single source sample, sequenced in a study of shared clonotypes between healthy human individuals. The method was immunoSEQ multiplex PCR; TCRdb's version includes in-frame clones alone and lacks a portion of them. The sample records around 1 million clones, about 80% being singletons. The sample comprised memory CD4+ T cells sorted from blood. Indicated subset: CD45RA-negative fraction. Receptors originate from a man aged 18 to 29 in good health.

This clone has a handful of counts. The chain is built from TRBV7-2 and TRBJ2-5; 10 bases are a match to TRBD2. With 3 bases clipped from V and 5 bases from J, the junction kept 9 bases outside the gene matches. Looked up from germline, CDR1 is SGHTA and CDR2 is FQGNSA. CDR3 size: 16 residues. CDR3 DNA sequence: TGTGCCAGCAGCTTCACCACTAGCGGGGTTATGGAGACCCAGTACTTC. Translation: CASSFTTSGVMETQYF.

This clone has only one observation. The genes are TRBV7-2 and TRBJ2-4, with 7 bases that match TRBD1. J was trimmed by 13 bases and V by 1 base; bases with no gene match: 10. The CDR3 has 14 amino acids. Germline loops: CDR1 SGHTA, CDR2 FQGNSA. CDR3 protein: CASSLGASGGQQYF. CDR3 DNA: TGTGCCAGCAGCTTAGGGGCTAGTGGGGGACAGCAGTACTTC.

V usage is TRBV5-1 and J usage is TRBJ2-7; no clear D. The ends were cut back, 4 bases at V and 2 bases at J, with 16 bases in the middle. Germline-derived CDR1 and CDR2 are SGHRS and YFSETQ. The CDR3 length is 15 residues. The CDR3 region is CASSRTTNPPYEQYF. The CDR3 region has the DNA TGCGCCAGCAGCCGTACGACAAACCCCCCCTACGAGCAGTACTTC.

V and J are TRBV18 and TRBJ2-1; D possibly corresponds to TRBD1 (5 bases). Germline V gene data show CDR1 as KGHSH and CDR2 as LQKENI. The CDR3 spans 13 residues. The V gene lost 4 bases and the J gene lost 8 bases, with 12 bases spanning the gap. The CDR3 DNA follows: TGTGCCAGCTCACGGCTCCAGGGCGATGAGCAGTTCTTC. Its protein product is CASSRLQGDEQFF.

This sequence joins TRBV5-1 and TRBJ2-7; TRBD1 aligns across 9 bases. CDR1 is SGHRS and CDR2 is YFSETQ in the germline V gene. J gave up 3 bases and V 4 bases, and 8 bases lay outside the gene matches. The CDR3 sequence is 15 residues long. The CDR3 spells CASSAPDRGGYEQYF. CDR3 in DNA: TGCGCCAGCAGCGCACCGGACAGGGGAGGCTACGAGCAGTACTTC.

This chain uses TRBV27 with TRBJ1-5, with TRBD1 identical over 9 bases. Looked up from germline, CDR1 is MNHEY and CDR2 is SMNVEV (reference sequence). The CDR3 contains 12 residues. The V gene end was trimmed by 8 bases and the J gene end by 6 bases; junction bases not matched to a gene: 2. The CDR3: CASGTGSQPQHF. CDR3 bases: TGTGCCAGCGGGACAGGGAGTCAGCCCCAGCATTTT.

The V and J genes are TRBV5-1 and TRBJ1-2; maybe TRBD1 (5 bases). The CDR3 consists of 15 residues. The V gene lost 0 bases and the J gene lost 7 bases, with 16 bases spanning the gap. The germline V gene has CDR1 SGHRS and CDR2 YFSETQ. CDR3 sequence reads: CASSLALGEVRGYTF. CDR3 nucleotide sequence: TGCGCCAGCAGCTTGGCTCTAGGGGAGGTCCGTGGCTACACCTTC.

The rearrangement links TRBV2 to TRBJ2-3; TRBD1 matches at 9 bases. The CDR3 extends over 13 amino acids. Germline V gene sequence: CDR1 SNHLY, CDR2 FYNNEI. Trimming at V came to 8 bases and at J to 4 bases, leaving 4 bases not matched to a gene. DNA for the CDR3: TGTGCCAGCCTACAGGGGGCCTCAGATACGCAGTATTTT. Protein: CASLQGASDTQYF.

The V call is TRBV2, the J call TRBJ1-1; D gene unclear. CDR1 is SNHLY, CDR2 FYNNEI, per germline. The CDR3 is made up of 13 amino acids. V was trimmed by 5 bases and J by 8 bases, leaving 15 bases between them. The CDR3 DNA is TGTGCCAGCAGTCTTCTGGGCGCCGACGAAGCTTTCTTT. Its translation is CASSLLGADEAFF.

This clone was seen at least ten times. CDR3: CASSGLGHTEAFF. In DNA, the CDR3 is TGTGCCAGCAGTGGGTTGGGGCACACTGAAGCTTTCTTT. V usage is TRBV28 and J usage is TRBJ1-1; D may be TRBD1 (5 bases). V gave up 5 bases and J gave up 3 bases, with 10 bases separating them. This CDR3 spans 13 amino acids. In germline, CDR1 is MDHEN, CDR2 SYDVKM.

For this clone: The same CDR3 arises from other DNA sequences in this sample as well. V usage is TRBV30 and J usage is TRBJ1-2; D is perhaps TRBD1 (5 bases). The germline V and J ends were trimmed by 0 bases and 3 bases, with 11 bases remaining between them. This CDR3 comprises 14 residues. Germline V gene lookup returns CDR1 GTSNPN and CDR2 SVGIG (reference sequence). DNA for the CDR3: TGTGCCTGGAGTGTTCTAGGGGCTGACTATGGCTACACCTTC. Protein product: CAWSVLGADYGYTF.

The gene calls are TRBV27 and TRBJ1-6; tentative D call: TRBD1 (5 bases). Germline V gives CDR1 MNHEY, CDR2 SMNVEV (reference sequence). This CDR3 is built from 16 residues. Trimming removed 0 bases from V and 9 bases from J, with 15 bases in between. In nucleotides, the CDR3 is TGTGCCAGCAGTTTATCTCCGGGGGGTCGTGGTTCACCCCTCCACTTT. Protein sequence: CASSLSPGGRGSPLHF.

The chain employs TRBV27 and TRBJ2-1; TRBD2 matches at 12 bases. Germline V gene lookup returns CDR1 MNHEY and CDR2 SMNVEV (reference sequence). Trimming removed 4 bases from V and 7 bases from J; junction bases left unmatched: 11. The CDR3 consists of 17 residues. In DNA, the CDR3 is TGTGCCAGCAGTTCCGCTAGCGGGAGGGCCAGACGGAATGAGCAGTTCTTC. Amino acids: CASSSASGRARRNEQFF.

J is TRBJ2-7 and V is TRBV6-1; TRBD1 matches at 8 bases. Per the germline V gene, CDR1 is MNHNS and CDR2 is SASEGT. The CDR3 has 15 residues. V lost 2 bases and J lost 2; bases outside the gene matches: 5. CDR3 sequence (DNA): TGTGCCAGCAGTGAAACTGGACAGGGCACCTACGAGCAGTACTTC. This gives the protein CASSETGQGTYEQYF.

The rearrangement joins TRBV11-3 to TRBJ2-7, with D possibly being TRBD1 (6 bases). From germline, CDR1 is SGHNT and CDR2 YENEEA. V lost 4 bases and J 0 bases, leaving 13 bases between the germline ends. The length of the CDR3 is 15 residues. Here the CDR3 reads CASSSRQVSSYEQYF. In DNA, the CDR3 is TGTGCCAGCAGCTCCCGACAGGTAAGCTCCTACGAGCAGTACTTC. The complete variable domain, with remaining parts taken from reference TRBV11-3 and TRBJ2-7, reads EAGVVQSPRYKIIEKKQPVAFWCNPISGHNTLYWYLQNLGQGPELLIRYENEEAVDDSQLPKDRFSAERLKGVDSTLKIQPAELGDSAVYLCASSSRQVSSYEQYFGPGTRLTVT.

This rearrangement joins TRBV27 to TRBJ2-7; TRBD1 aligns across 8 bases. Germline assignment: CDR1 MNHEY and CDR2 SMNVEV (reference sequence). The V gene end was trimmed by 7 bases and the J gene end by 3 bases; junction bases not matched to a gene: 14. The CDR3 runs to 16 residues. This CDR3 reads CASTALGQGGSYEQYF. CDR3 nucleotides: TGTGCCAGCACCGCGTTAGGACAGGGAGGAAGCTACGAGCAGTACTTC.

This chain connects TRBV2 to TRBJ1-2, with D maybe TRBD1 (6 bases). CDR3 length: 14 residues. Germline V gene data show CDR1 as SNHLY and CDR2 as FYNNEI. V gave up 4 bases and J gave up 5 bases, with 14 bases separating them. Here the CDR3 reads CASSATGTPYGYTF. For the CDR3, the DNA is TGTGCCAGCAGTGCCACCGGGACACCATATGGCTACACCTTC.

The J gene is TRBJ2-3, the V gene TRBV5-1; D is perhaps TRBD1 (6 bases). V gave up 0 bases and J gave up 4 bases, with 9 bases separating them. The CDR3 consists of 14 residues. The germline V gene has CDR1 SGHRS and CDR2 YFSETQ. CDR3 protein: CASSLVGGADTQYF. The CDR3 nucleotides read TGCGCCAGCAGCTTGGTTGGGGGCGCAGATACGCAGTATTTT.

The chain recombines TRBV19 with TRBJ2-3; 9 nucleotides align to TRBD2. CDR1 is LNHDA and CDR2 is SQIVND in the germline V gene (reference sequence). The CDR3 length is 13 residues. The ends lost 8 bases at V and 1 base at J; junction bases unmatched: 1. CDR3 sequence (DNA): TGTGCCAGTCAGCGGGAGGGCACAGATACGCAGTATTTT. Protein sequence: CASQREGTDTQYF.